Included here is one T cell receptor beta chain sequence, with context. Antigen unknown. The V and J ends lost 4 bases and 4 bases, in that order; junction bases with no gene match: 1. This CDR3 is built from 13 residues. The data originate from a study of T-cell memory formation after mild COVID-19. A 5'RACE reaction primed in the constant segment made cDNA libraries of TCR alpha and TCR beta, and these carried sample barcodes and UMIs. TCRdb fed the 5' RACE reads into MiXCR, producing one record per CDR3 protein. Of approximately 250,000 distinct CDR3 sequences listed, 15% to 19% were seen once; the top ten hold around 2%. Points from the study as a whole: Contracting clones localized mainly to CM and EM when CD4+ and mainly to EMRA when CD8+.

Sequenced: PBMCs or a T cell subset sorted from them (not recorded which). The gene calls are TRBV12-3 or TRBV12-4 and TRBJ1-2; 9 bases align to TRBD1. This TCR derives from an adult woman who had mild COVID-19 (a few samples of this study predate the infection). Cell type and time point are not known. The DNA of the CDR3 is TGTGCCAGCAGTTGGGACAGGGCCTATGGCTACACCTTC. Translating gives CASSWDRAYGYTF.